The next 26 T cell receptor beta chains were all read from a single sample in a study of blood T cell repertoires in COVID-19. Only in-frame clones appear in the TCRdb table, and some are missing; sequencing was by immunoSEQ multiplex PCR. The profile shows around 250,000 clones, 80% to 90% of them singletons. The sequenced sample was peripheral blood. These receptors were collected from a woman in her 70s with COVID-19, enrolled during active disease.

The chain employs TRBV7-2 and TRBJ1-6; D unresolved. The CDR3 is made up of 13 amino acids. Trimming removed 1 base at V and 6 bases at J, with 4 bases between. CDR1 is SGHTA and CDR2 is FQGNSA in the germline V gene. In DNA, the CDR3 is TGTGCCAGCAGCTTAGATCTTAATTCACCCCTCCACTTT. It codes for CASSLDLNSPLHF. The full variable domain, completed using reference TRBV7-2 and TRBJ1-6, is GAGVSQSPSNKVTEKGKDVELRCDPISGHTALYWYRQSLGQGLEFLIYFQGNSAPDKSGLPSDRFSAERTGGSVSTLTIQRTQQEDSAVYLCASSLDLNSPLHFGNGTRLTVT.

The chain employs TRBV4-1 and TRBJ1-2, with a possible D match to TRBD1 (6 bases). This CDR3 is built from 16 residues. The V gene lost 3 bases and the J gene lost 8 bases, with 22 bases spanning the gap. Germline V CDR1 and CDR2: MGHRA, YSYEKL. The CDR3 region is CASSQAGARTMEGYTF. Written as DNA, the CDR3 is TGCGCCAGCAGCCAGGCAGGGGCGCGTACTATGGAAGGCTACACCTTC.

The gene calls are TRBV28 and TRBJ1-2, with D perhaps matching TRBD1 (5 bases). Looked up from germline, CDR1 is MDHEN and CDR2 is SYDVKM. CDR3 size: 14 residues. V dropped 3 bases and J dropped 0 bases, with 8 bases sitting between them. CDR3 nucleotide sequence: TGTGCCAGCAGTTTTTGGGGCCCTAACTATGGCTACACCTTC. It specifies CASSFWGPNYGYTF.

The J gene is TRBJ2-2, the V gene TRBV27; D not certain. This CDR3 comprises 13 residues. Between the trimmed V and J ends, which lost 4 bases and 7 bases, there was a span of 10 bases. Germline assignment: CDR1 MNHEY and CDR2 SMNVEV (reference sequence). CDR3 nucleotides: TGTGCCAGCAGTTACGGAGTGGGCGGGGAGCTGTTTTTT. Protein: CASSYGVGGELFF.

In DNA form, the CDR3 reads TGTGCCACCAGTGATTTCTTGGGGGCCCAAGAGACCCAGTACTTC. This encodes CATSDFLGAQETQYF. This chain joins TRBV24-1 and TRBJ2-5; D might be TRBD1 (6 bases). Germline CDR1 and CDR2: KGHDR and SFDVKD. V was cut by 1 base and J by 1 base, with 9 bases left in between. This CDR3 comprises 15 residues.

This rearrangement joins TRBV7-9 to TRBJ1-1, with TRBD1 identical over 8 bases. The CDR3 is 14 residues long. The V and J ends lost 7 bases and 1 base, in that order; junction bases with no gene match: 5. Germline CDR1 is SEHNR and CDR2 is FQNEAQ (reference sequence). CDR3 bases: TGTGCCAGCAACCCGGGACAGGAGAACACTGAAGCTTTCTTT. Its protein is CASNPGQENTEAFF.

This clone has only one observation. The chain combines TRBV5-1 with TRBJ1-6; D is unclear. CDR1 SGHRS and CDR2 YFSETQ come from the germline V gene. The V end was cut by 7 bases, the J end by 0 bases, with 8 bases between. The CDR3 consists of 14 residues. CDR3 coding DNA: TGCGCCAGCGGAGTAAGCTCCTATAATTCACCCCTCCACTTT. This codes for CASGVSSYNSPLHF.

V gene TRBV11-1 combines with J gene TRBJ2-5; 8 bases line up with TRBD1. The V gene end was trimmed by 2 bases and the J gene end by 3 bases; junction bases not matched to a gene: 5. The CDR3 sequence is 15 residues long. CDR1 is SGHAT, CDR2 FQDESV, per germline (reference sequence). The CDR3, as DNA: TGTGCCAGCAGCTTACAGGGGGCTATCGAAGAGACCCAGTACTTC. Translation gives CASSLQGAIEETQYF.

V and J are TRBV12-3 or TRBV12-4 and TRBJ2-1; 8 bases match TRBD1. V trimming: 4 bases; J trimming: 16 bases; junction bases outside the gene matches: 6. There are 11 residues in the CDR3. The CDR3 DNA reads as TGTGCCAGCAGTTCAGGACAGGGCGCTTTCTTC. Residues: CASSSGQGAFF.

CDR3 nucleotide sequence: TGTGCCAGCAGCTTAAGCGCAGTAGGGGGAGGCTACACCTTC. This gives the protein CASSLSAVGGGYTF. The genes are TRBV7-9 and TRBJ1-2, with D perhaps matching TRBD1 (6 bases). Germline V gene data show CDR1 as SEHNR and CDR2 as FQNEAQ (reference sequence). The germline V and J ends were trimmed by 2 bases and 8 bases, with 15 bases remaining between them. The CDR3 sequence is 14 residues long.

The chain links TRBV6-6 to TRBJ2-7; TRBD1 aligns across 7 bases. CDR1 is MNHNY, CDR2 SVGAGI, per germline (reference sequence). The CDR3 covers 14 residues. V was clipped by 7 bases and J by 2 bases; unmatched bases: 8. The CDR3 loop is CASISNQGAYEQYF. DNA of the CDR3: TGTGCCAGCATCTCGAACCAGGGGGCCTACGAGCAGTACTTC.

V and J are TRBV6-5 and TRBJ1-6, with D tentatively TRBD1 (5 bases). Trimming removed 0 bases at V and 7 bases at J, with 13 bases between. Germline CDR1 reads MNHEY; CDR2 reads SVGAGI. The CDR3 covers 16 residues. The CDR3 DNA reads as TGTGCCAGCAGTTACTCCGGGAGGGGAAGCAATTCACCCCTCCACTTT. Translating gives CASSYSGRGSNSPLHF.

The chain uses TRBV7-2 and TRBJ1-1, with D tentatively TRBD1 (5 bases). Trimming shortened V by 5 bases and J by 4 bases, and 20 bases separated the two germline ends. The CDR3 spans 16 residues. Germline lookup yields CDR1 SGHTA and CDR2 FQGNSA. CDR3 coding DNA: TGTGCCAGCAGCCCCGCCCCCGTCGGGGGGAGCACTGAAGCTTTCTTT. Amino acids: CASSPAPVGGSTEAFF. Full variable domain (missing parts from reference TRBV7-2 and TRBJ1-1): GAGVSQSPSNKVTEKGKDVELRCDPISGHTALYWYRQSLGQGLEFLIYFQGNSAPDKSGLPSDRFSAERTGGSVSTLTIQRTQQEDSAVYLCASSPAPVGGSTEAFFGQGTRLTVV.

The chain uses TRBV7-2 and TRBJ2-2; D unresolved. CDR1 and CDR2 from the germline V gene are SGHTA and FQGNSA. Trimming removed 2 bases from V and 5 bases from J, with 9 bases in between. The CDR3 contains 14 residues. The CDR3 DNA is TGTGCCAGCAGCTTACAACCTAGGACCGGGGAGCTGTTTTTT. As protein: CASSLQPRTGELFF.

The gene calls are TRBV7-8 and TRBJ2-7; TRBD2 matches at 7 bases. The germline V gene has CDR1 SGHVS and CDR2 FQNEAQ. With 5 bases clipped from V and 2 bases from J, the junction kept 9 bases outside the gene matches. This CDR3 comprises 15 residues. CDR3: CASSPRTRVTYEQYF. CDR3 nucleotide sequence: TGTGCCAGCAGCCCGCGGACTAGGGTAACCTACGAGCAGTACTTC. Full variable domain (rest looked up from reference TRBV7-8 and TRBJ2-7): GAGVSQSPRYKVAKRGQDVALRCDPISGHVSLFWYQQALGQGPEFLTYFQNEAQLDKSGLPSDRFFAERPEGSVSTLKIQRTQQEDSAVYLCASSPRTRVTYEQYFGPGTRLTVT.

This chain uses TRBV14 with TRBJ1-1; D perhaps matches TRBD1 (6 bases). The V end lost 0 bases, the J end lost 9 bases, and 11 bases lay between the germline ends. Germline V gene lookup returns CDR1 SGHDN and CDR2 FVKESK. The CDR3 contains 13 residues. For the CDR3, the DNA is TGTGCCAGCAGCCAAGATCCGGGACAAAAAGCTTTCTTT. Translation: CASSQDPGQKAFF.

This clone was counted a single time. The chain combines TRBV28 with TRBJ2-7; TRBD1 aligns across 7 bases. Germline lookup yields CDR1 MDHEN and CDR2 SYDVKM. J gave up 2 bases and V 3 bases, and 10 bases lay outside the gene matches. This CDR3 has 16 residues. CDR3 DNA: TGTGCCAGCAGTTTCCATTCAACAGGGGTAGCCTACGAGCAGTACTTC. This translates into CASSFHSTGVAYEQYF.

The V and J genes are TRBV28 and TRBJ2-1; 11 bases fit TRBD2. J was trimmed by 4 bases and V by 3 bases; bases with no gene match: 5. Germline values: CDR1 MDHEN, CDR2 SYDVKM. CDR3 length equals 16 residues. DNA of the CDR3: TGTGCCAGCAGTTTGGGACTAGCGGCCCCATACAATGAGCAGTTCTTC. It yields the protein CASSLGLAAPYNEQFF.

The V and J genes are TRBV27 and TRBJ2-2, with TRBD2 as a possible D gene (5 bases). Trimming pared 5 bases from V and 0 bases from J, leaving 13 bases between. This CDR3 has 16 residues. Germline CDR1 MNHEY, CDR2 SMNVEV (reference sequence). CDR3 coding DNA: TGTGCCAGCAGTCGTGCGGGCCCCCCGAACACCGGGGAGCTGTTTTTT. It translates to CASSRAGPPNTGELFF.

This clone was seen just once. The J gene is TRBJ1-5, the V gene TRBV2, with D tentatively TRBD1 (5 bases). The germline CDR1 and CDR2 sequences are SNHLY and FYNNEI. CDR3 size: 14 residues. V lost 6 bases and J lost 1, with 10 bases in between. CDR3 in DNA: TGTGCCAGCAGACAGGACCACAGCAATCAGCCCCAGCATTTT. Translation gives CASRQDHSNQPQHF. Together with reference TRBV2 and TRBJ1-5, the CDR3 gives the full variable domain: EPEVTQTPSHQVTQMGQEVILRCVPISNHLYFYWYRQILGQKVEFLVSFYNNEISEKSEIFDDQFSVERPDGSNFTLKIRSTKLEDSAMYFCASRQDHSNQPQHFGDGTRLSIL.

A single count supports this clone. The V and J genes are TRBV6-5 and TRBJ2-5; D is unresolved. CDR3 length equals 13 residues. Trimming took off 5 bases at V and 4 bases at J, with 11 bases between the two ends. CDR1 and CDR2 from the germline V gene are MNHEY and SVGAGI. This CDR3 is CASSTAAGETQYF. The CDR3 nucleotides are TGTGCCAGCAGTACCGCAGCAGGAGAGACCCAGTACTTC.

The chain recombines TRBV28 with TRBJ2-7, with 8 positions matching TRBD1. Trimming at V came to 5 bases and at J to 3 bases, leaving 9 bases not matched to a gene. Germline V gives CDR1 MDHEN, CDR2 SYDVKM. The CDR3 has 15 amino acids. CDR3 coding DNA: TGTGCCAGCAGTCCCCGGACAGGGTCCTTCTACGAGCAGTACTTC. It codes for CASSPRTGSFYEQYF.

The chain uses TRBV11-3 and TRBJ2-3; D is unresolved. The V and J ends lost 3 bases and 7 bases respectively, with 8 bases between them. Germline loops: CDR1 SGHNT, CDR2 YENEEA. The CDR3 totals 12 residues. The CDR3: CASSFYVHTQYF. DNA for the CDR3: TGTGCCAGCAGCTTCTATGTGCATACGCAGTATTTT.

In nucleotides, the CDR3 is TGTGCCAGCAAGCTGGGACTTTCTAACTATGGCTACACCTTC. Amino acid sequence: CASKLGLSNYGYTF. The chain joins TRBV7-2 to TRBJ1-2; D might be TRBD1 (5 bases). CDR3 length equals 14 residues. The germline V and J ends were trimmed by 7 bases and 0 bases, with 12 bases remaining between them. Germline CDR1 and CDR2: SGHTA and FQGNSA.

The chain couples TRBV11-3 to TRBJ1-1; no firm D call. Germline V CDR1 and CDR2: SGHNT, YENEEA. Trimming removed 1 base at V and 4 bases at J, with 13 bases between. This CDR3 comprises 15 residues. CDR3: CASSLVNSAGTEAFF. The CDR3 bases are TGTGCCAGCAGCTTAGTAAACTCTGCCGGCACTGAAGCTTTCTTT.

This clone has only a few counts. The CDR3 DNA is TGTGCCAGCAGCGTAGGTGCAGGGTATGGCCTGGCCACTGAAGCTTTCTTT. Residues: CASSVGAGYGLATEAFF. The rearrangement uses TRBV9 and TRBJ1-1; possible D gene TRBD1, 5 bases. Trimming left V 0 bases short and J 4 bases short, with 19 bases between. The CDR3 extends over 17 amino acids. Germline V gene sequence: CDR1 SGDLS, CDR2 YYNGEE.